This record concerns one TCR beta chain sequence. This clone was seen many times. Its antigen is unknown. Base-call qualities are not available, and no considerably larger clone is one nucleotide away. Spanning cysteine to phenylalanine, the CDR3 consists of 11 amino acids. Only the CDR3 region is kept as DNA, spanning 33 bases read in frame from base 1. Trimming removed 6 bases from V and 4 bases from J, leaving 9 bases between the germline ends. CDR1 and CDR2 were assigned from the germline V gene as SQVTM and ANQGSEA. The data originate from a study of memory CD4+ T cells and cytomegalovirus serostatus (dated by TCRdb to the late 2010s). Some background on the complete study: A total of some 35 healthy Belgian adults, of whom 9 were CMV seropositive and 24 were CMV seronegative, were included in the cohort. The study sequenced CD4+ memory TCRbeta repertoires of a Belgian cohort with known cytomegalovirus serostatus to replicate a published TCR-based CMV serostatus classifier. Findings and caveats that apply to the study as a whole: Only CD4+CD45RO+ memory cells were sequenced, in contrast to the original study, which included naive and memory CD4+ and CD8+ populations. CMV serostatus prediction reached a median bootstrapped AUC of 0.95 with the original framework and 0.91 with a US-trained random forest. The results were interpreted as suggesting that the CMV-associated TCR signature is mostly present in the CD4+ memory repertoire. On the Belgian cohort, the classifier built on the original framework reached a median bootstrapped AUC of almost 0.96, with a 95% CI of 0.76-1.00. Among the roughly 160 previously reported CMV-associated TCRbeta sequences, 65 to 85 showed up in the CD4+ memory repertoires, with each one found in between one and five individuals.

The Quick-DNA Microprep Kit was used to extract genomic DNA from the sorted cells. Amplification of TCRbeta DNA was done with the immunoSEQ hsTCRbeta kit, following the protocol from the manufacturer. TCRbeta libraries were sequenced on an Illumina MiSeq instrument. The original pipeline was this. Once out-of-frame sequences had been removed, 2,204,828 distinct TCRbeta sequences were left, which works out to an average of around 70,000 per individual. Each individual was scored by the count of fewer than 200 previously reported CMV-associated TCRbeta sequences and the total productive distinct TCRbeta count. A beta-binomial model was reimplemented in Python, and random forests from scikit-learn, run with default parameters, were trained on data from the US cohort. Classifier performance on the Belgian cohort was summarized as median AUC with percentile confidence intervals calculated over 10,000 bootstrap iterations. Not all clones reach the TCRdb copy of this immuneACCESS table, which keeps in-frame sequences only. Checked studies attribute under half of the gap to unresolved V genes and leave the rest unexplained. V, J and clone size reflect that table, while D and trimming were determined from the DNA. The sample table contains around 50,000 clones; only one count was recorded for roughly 80% of them. Of the sample, approximately 0.65% falls within the top ten clones.

A FACSAria II was used to sort memory CD4+ T cells, defined as single viable CD3+CD4+CD8-CD45RO+ cells. To determine CMV serostatus, a Roche Elecsys assay was used that detects serum IgG against CMV pp150, pp28, p38 and p52. Once the samples were thawed, total CD4+ T cells were enriched through positive selection using CD4 magnetic microbeads. The samples came from a different study that was designed specifically to examine the CD4+ T cell memory repertoire. Following standard operating procedures, peripheral blood mononuclear cells were isolated and cryopreserved, while serum was kept at -80 degrees C. CD3-PerCP (BW264/56), CD4-APC (RPA-T4), CD45RO-PE (UCHT1) and CD8-Pacific Orange (3B5) antibodies were used for staining, and non-viable cells were excluded with Sytox blue.

The sequenced sample was memory CD4+ T cells from blood. This TCR derives from an adult in good health and CMV-seronegative. The chain is assembled from TRBV29-1 and TRBJ1-1; TRBD1 is perhaps the D gene, given 5 matching bases. The nucleotides are TGCAGCGTCAGGGTTACCACTGAAGCTTTCTTT. This translates into CSVRVTTEAFF.